The 29 T cell receptor beta chains presented below share a single source sample, sequenced in a study of blood T cell repertoires in COVID-19. Here immunoSEQ multiplex PCR was the method, and the copy in TCRdb shows in-frame clones only, minus some. The table has approximately 34,000 clones, 75% to 85% seen once. Sequencing used peripheral blood. These receptors all stem from a woman in her seventies with acute or convalescent COVID-19.

The chain is built from TRBV5-4 and TRBJ2-3; D gene unclear. This CDR3 contains 14 residues. Deletions cut 4 bases from V and 3 bases from J, with 12 bases between. The germline V gene encodes CDR1 SGHNT and CDR2 YYREEE (reference sequence). Here the CDR3 reads CASSKAELTDTQYF. CDR3 coding DNA: TGTGCCAGCAGCAAAGCCGAACTGACAGATACGCAGTATTTT.

The chain employs TRBV2 and TRBJ1-5; D might be TRBD1 (6 bases). Per the germline V gene, CDR1 is SNHLY and CDR2 is FYNNEI. This CDR3 has 14 residues. Between the trimmed V and J ends, which lost 7 bases and 7 bases, there was a span of 17 bases. Here the CDR3 DNA reads TGTGCCAGCACCGAAGGGGGGGGTTTGCAGCCCCAGCATTTT. Its protein is CASTEGGGLQPQHF.

This clone was observed once. The V and J genes are TRBV6-5 and TRBJ2-6, with D uncertain. Germline CDR1 and CDR2: MNHEY and SVGAGI. V lost 4 bases, J lost 0 bases, and 7 bases lay in between. The CDR3 has 15 amino acids. DNA of the CDR3: TGTGCCAGCAGTTCTAGTTTCTCTGGGGCCAACGTCCTGACTTTC. Its protein is CASSSSFSGANVLTF.

This clone was seen only a few times. The V gene is TRBV9, the J gene TRBJ2-1, with TRBD2 as a possible D gene (5 bases). The CDR3 consists of 16 residues. From germline, CDR1 is SGDLS and CDR2 YYNGEE. Trimming pared 0 bases from V and 10 bases from J, leaving 20 bases between. The CDR3 here is CASSVADSLSLTEQFF. In DNA, the CDR3 is TGTGCCAGCAGCGTAGCGGACTCGCTTTCCCTAACAGAGCAGTTCTTC.

The rearrangement links TRBV5-5 to TRBJ2-4, with 12 positions matching TRBD1. This CDR3 region has 17 residues. Germline V gene sequence: CDR1 SGHKS, CDR2 YYEKEE (reference sequence). The J segment lost 3 bases and the V segment lost 4 bases, leaving 8 bases of the junction unmatched. The CDR3 region is CASSGGQGAFGKNIQYF. Here the CDR3 DNA reads TGTGCCAGCAGCGGGGGACAGGGGGCGTTTGGCAAAAACATTCAGTACTTC.

In DNA, the CDR3 is TGTGCCAGCAGTTACAGGGAGGGTCAGCCCCAGCATTTT. It is translated as CASSYREGQPQHF. The chain has TRBV6-6 and TRBJ1-5, with D uncertain. Germline CDR1 is MNHNY and CDR2 is SVGAGI (reference sequence). The CDR3 is 13 amino acids. Trimming pared 2 bases from V and 6 bases from J, leaving 8 bases between.

This chain uses TRBV6-5 with TRBJ1-1, with D possibly matching TRBD1 (5 bases). This CDR3 has 13 amino acids. Trimming took 5 bases from V and 3 from J, leaving 10 bases between them. CDR1 MNHEY and CDR2 SVGAGI come from the germline V gene. The CDR3 sequence is CASSRQGDTEAFF. The CDR3 DNA follows: TGTGCCAGCAGTCGTCAGGGCGACACTGAAGCTTTCTTT.

The rearrangement uses TRBV15 and TRBJ1-1, with TRBD1 as a possible D gene (5 bases). The V end was cut by 6 bases, the J end by 5 bases, with 19 bases between. The CDR3 totals 15 residues. Germline assignment: CDR1 LNHNV and CDR2 YYDKDF (reference sequence). CDR3 in DNA: TGTGCCACCAGTTGGACATCCATACTGGGTACTGAAGCTTTCTTT. Amino acids: CATSWTSILGTEAFF.

The CDR3 nucleotides read TGTGCCAGCAGTTTCTCCGACTTTCCCGGCTACACCTTC. Its translation: CASSFSDFPGYTF. This rearrangement joins TRBV28 to TRBJ1-2; no clear D gene. V was shortened by 3 bases and J by 8 bases, with 13 bases between the two germline ends. Germline V gene data show CDR1 as MDHEN and CDR2 as SYDVKM. This CDR3 is built from 13 residues.

V gene TRBV27 combines with J gene TRBJ2-5; 7 bases are shared with TRBD2. The V gene end was trimmed by 5 bases and the J gene end by 5 bases; junction bases not matched to a gene: 8. The CDR3 contains 14 residues. Germline V gene sequence: CDR1 MNHEY, CDR2 SMNVEV (reference sequence). The CDR3 DNA reads as TGTGCCAGCAGTCCCCAATTGGGGGGGGAGACCCAGTACTTC. Its protein product is CASSPQLGGETQYF.

V is TRBV6-6 and J is TRBJ1-5; D is possibly TRBD1 (5 bases). The CDR3 is 16 residues long. The V end was cut by 2 bases, the J end by 6 bases, with 17 bases between. The V gene's germline CDR1 is MNHNY and CDR2 SVGAGI (reference sequence). This chain's CDR3 is CASSYPGDGYFQPQHF. For the CDR3, the DNA is TGTGCCAGCAGTTACCCGGGGGACGGTTACTTTCAGCCCCAGCATTTT.

This clone has only a few counts. Here the CDR3 reads CASSREKQGRLWQPQHF. CDR3 DNA: TGTGCCAGCAGCCGGGAAAAACAGGGACGGTTGTGGCAGCCCCAGCATTTT. The J gene is TRBJ1-5, the V gene TRBV4-2; TRBD1 might be the D (6 bases). CDR3 length equals 17 residues. Germline CDR1 LGHNA, CDR2 YNFKEQ. Trimming left V 4 bases short and J 7 bases short, with 23 bases between.

The rearrangement joins TRBV5-1 to TRBJ1-4, with 8 nucleotides matching TRBD1. Germline trimming cut 4 bases from V and 4 bases from J; bases unmatched to any gene: 12. The CDR3 has 17 residues. Per the germline V gene, CDR1 is SGHRS and CDR2 is YFSETQ. CDR3 nucleotide sequence: TGCGCCAGCAGCCCCACAAAGGGACAGGATCTTAATGAAAAACTGTTTTTT. The encoded protein is CASSPTKGQDLNEKLFF.

The chain has TRBV24-1 and TRBJ2-3; 10 bases align to TRBD1. The V and J ends lost 9 bases and 6 bases, in that order; junction bases with no gene match: 5. This CDR3 is 13 amino acids long. Germline V gives CDR1 KGHDR, CDR2 SFDVKD. CDR3 sequence (DNA): TGTGCCACCGGGACAGGGGTATTGGATACGCAGTATTTT. This encodes CATGTGVLDTQYF.

The chain has TRBV11-3 and TRBJ2-2; no clear D gene. Trimming took 0 bases from V and 4 from J, leaving 6 bases between them. CDR1 and CDR2 (germline): SGHNT, YENEEA. This CDR3 has 14 residues. Written as DNA, the CDR3 is TGTGCCAGCAGCTTAGATCCTGTCACCGGGGAGCTGTTTTTT. Protein: CASSLDPVTGELFF.

This chain links TRBV15 with TRBJ2-2; the match to TRBD1 covers 12 bases. This CDR3 has 14 residues. The germline V gene encodes CDR1 LNHNV and CDR2 YYDKDF (reference sequence). After removal of 9 bases from V and 4 bases from J, the junction contained 3 bases not matched to a gene. The DNA for the CDR3 is TGTGCCACGGGACAGGGGGCGGGCACCGGGGAGCTGTTTTTT. This sequence encodes CATGQGAGTGELFF.

The J gene is TRBJ2-3, the V gene TRBV9; D might be TRBD2 (6 bases). V dropped 4 bases and J dropped 4 bases, with 13 bases sitting between them. There are 14 residues in the CDR3. Germline CDR1 and CDR2: SGDLS and YYNGEE. In DNA, the CDR3 is TGTGCCAGCAGCACGTCCGGGAGCGCAGATACGCAGTATTTT. Amino acid sequence: CASSTSGSADTQYF.

The chain employs TRBV11-2 and TRBJ1-4; tentatively, D is TRBD1 (5 bases). V was pared by 1 base and J by 8 bases, with 14 bases between. This CDR3 is 15 amino acids long. Germline V gene data show CDR1 as SGHAT and CDR2 as FQNNGV. Written as DNA, the CDR3 is TGTGCCAGCAGCTTAGTGCCTCGGGGGGGGGAAAAACTGTTTTTT. Protein: CASSLVPRGGEKLFF.

The J gene is TRBJ1-2, the V gene TRBV6-6, with 9 nucleotides matching TRBD1. Per germline, CDR1 MNHNY and CDR2 SVGAGI (reference sequence). V was pared by 6 bases and J by 8 bases, with 7 bases of the junction left unmatched. The CDR3 covers 13 residues. CDR3: CASSPRDRDGYTF. CDR3 DNA sequence: TGTGCCAGCAGCCCCCGGGACAGGGACGGCTACACCTTC.

The chain employs TRBV7-2 and TRBJ2-1, with 7 bases that match TRBD2. Germline loops: CDR1 SGHTA, CDR2 FQGNSA. The CDR3 runs 16 residues. The ends lost 2 bases at V and 6 bases at J; junction bases unmatched: 10. The CDR3 nucleotides read TGTGCCAGCAGCTTACAAAGTGGGAGGGTGGGCAATGAGCAGTTCTTC. Amino acid sequence: CASSLQSGRVGNEQFF.

The genes are TRBV13 and TRBJ2-7, with 10 bases identical to TRBD2. Germline loops: CDR1 PRHDT, CDR2 FYEKMQ (reference sequence). V trimming: 2 bases; J trimming: 6 bases; junction bases outside the gene matches: 7. The CDR3 has 15 residues. CDR3 in amino acids: CASSLWVAGGFEQYF. The DNA of the CDR3 is TGTGCCAGCAGCTTATGGGTAGCGGGGGGTTTCGAGCAGTACTTC. The full variable domain, in which reference TRBV13 and TRBJ2-7 provide the parts outside the CDR3, is AAGVIQSPRHLIKEKRETATLKCYPIPRHDTVYWYQQGPGQDPQFLISFYEKMQSDKGSIPDRFSAQQFSDYHSELNMSSLELGDSALYFCASSLWVAGGFEQYFGPGTRLTVT.

The chain combines TRBV2 with TRBJ2-7, with 11 bases lining up with TRBD1. Germline V gene lookup returns CDR1 SNHLY and CDR2 FYNNEI. Trimming removed 4 bases from V and 5 bases from J; junction bases left unmatched: 7. This CDR3 is 15 amino acids long. The CDR3 sequence: CASSAGQGALNEQYF. CDR3 DNA: TGTGCCAGCAGTGCTGGACAGGGGGCCCTCAACGAGCAGTACTTC.

This chain uses TRBV19 with TRBJ1-2; D is undetermined. CDR3 length equals 13 residues. The V end was cut by 11 bases, the J end by 4 bases, with 17 bases between. Per the germline V gene, CDR1 is LNHDA and CDR2 is SQIVND (reference sequence). CDR3 residues: CASYEGDIYGYTF. As DNA, the CDR3 is TGTGCCTCCTACGAGGGAGATATCTATGGCTACACCTTC.

This rearrangement joins TRBV7-9 to TRBJ2-5, with 8 positions matching TRBD2. The CDR3 is made up of 14 amino acids. Trimming took 5 bases from V and 1 from J; bases not matched to a gene: 3. CDR1 SEHNR and CDR2 FQNEAQ come from the germline V gene (reference sequence). The CDR3 DNA reads as TGTGCCAGCAGCCATAGCGGGACCCAAGAGACCCAGTACTTC. Translation: CASSHSGTQETQYF.

The CDR3 coding sequence is TGTGCCAGTAGTATAGTGGGGGACAGCTCCTACGAGCAGTACTTC. Translating it yields CASSIVGDSSYEQYF. The chain uses TRBV19 and TRBJ2-7; 7 positions match TRBD1. V was pared by 1 base and J by 0 bases, with 3 bases of the junction left unmatched. The CDR3 spans 15 residues. The V gene's germline CDR1 is LNHDA and CDR2 SQIVND (reference sequence).

This chain uses TRBV19 with TRBJ1-6; tentative D call: TRBD1 (5 bases). The V gene's germline CDR1 is LNHDA and CDR2 SQIVND (reference sequence). Between the trimmed V and J ends, which lost 7 bases and 4 bases, there was a span of 14 bases. The CDR3 consists of 15 residues. CDR3 in DNA: TGTGCCAGTACCGACGGCAGGGTTTATAATTCACCCCTCCACTTT. It yields the protein CASTDGRVYNSPLHF.

J is TRBJ1-5 and V is TRBV18; D may be TRBD1 (5 bases). The V end lost 4 bases, the J end lost 0 bases, and 13 bases lay between the germline ends. The germline V gene has CDR1 KGHSH and CDR2 LQKENI. This CDR3 is built from 16 residues. DNA for the CDR3: TGTGCCAGCTCACGGGCAGGGCCTTATAGCAATCAGCCCCAGCATTTT. Its translation is CASSRAGPYSNQPQHF.

The gene calls are TRBV13 and TRBJ2-1; the D is unclear. The CDR3 length is 15 residues. V dropped 2 bases and J dropped 4 bases, with 12 bases sitting between them. Germline loops: CDR1 PRHDT, CDR2 FYEKMQ (reference sequence). CDR3 sequence (DNA): TGTGCCAGCAGCTTATTCGTAGTCGAATACAATGAGCAGTTCTTC. It encodes CASSLFVVEYNEQFF.

This rearrangement joins TRBV19 to TRBJ2-7; TRBD2 matches at 12 bases. Germline V gene sequence: CDR1 LNHDA, CDR2 SQIVND (reference sequence). V shed 2 bases, J shed 7 bases, and the junction held 12 bases outside the gene matches. The CDR3 consists of 17 residues. CDR3 bases: TGTGCCAGTAGTATAAGGGGCAGACTAGCGGGGGTGGGGGAGCAGTACTTC. Amino acid sequence: CASSIRGRLAGVGEQYF.